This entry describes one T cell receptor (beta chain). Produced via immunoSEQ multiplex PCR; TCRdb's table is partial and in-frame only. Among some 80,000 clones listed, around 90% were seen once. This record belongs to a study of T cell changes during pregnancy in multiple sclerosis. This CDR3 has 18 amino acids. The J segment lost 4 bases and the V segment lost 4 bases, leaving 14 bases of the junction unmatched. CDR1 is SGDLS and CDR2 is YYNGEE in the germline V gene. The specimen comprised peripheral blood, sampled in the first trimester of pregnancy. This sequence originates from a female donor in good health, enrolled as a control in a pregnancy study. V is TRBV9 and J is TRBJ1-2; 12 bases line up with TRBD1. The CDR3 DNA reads TGTGCCAGCAGCCATGCTCCGGGACAGGGGGCGCGGGGCTATGGCTACACCTTC. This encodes CASSHAPGQGARGYGYTF. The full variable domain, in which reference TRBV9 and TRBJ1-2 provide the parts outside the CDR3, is DSGVTQTPKHLITATGQRVTLRCSPRSGDLSVYWYQQSLDQGLQFLIQYYNGEERAKGNILERFSAQQFPDLHSELNLSSLELGDSALYFCASSHAPGQGARGYGYTFGSGTRLTVV.